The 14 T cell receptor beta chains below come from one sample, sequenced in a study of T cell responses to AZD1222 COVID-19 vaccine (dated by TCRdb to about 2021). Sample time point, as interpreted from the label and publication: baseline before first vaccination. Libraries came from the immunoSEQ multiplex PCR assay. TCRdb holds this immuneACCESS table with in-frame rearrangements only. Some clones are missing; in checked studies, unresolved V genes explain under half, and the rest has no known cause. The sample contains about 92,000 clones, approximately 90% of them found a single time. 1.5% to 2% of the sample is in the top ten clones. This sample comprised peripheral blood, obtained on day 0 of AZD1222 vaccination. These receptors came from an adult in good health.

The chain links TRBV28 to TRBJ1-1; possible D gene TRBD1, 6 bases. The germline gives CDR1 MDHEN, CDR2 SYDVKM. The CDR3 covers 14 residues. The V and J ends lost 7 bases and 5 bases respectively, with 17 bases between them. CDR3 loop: CASTPPGQWTEAFF. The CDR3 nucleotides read TGTGCCAGCACCCCCCCAGGACAGTGGACTGAAGCTTTCTTT.

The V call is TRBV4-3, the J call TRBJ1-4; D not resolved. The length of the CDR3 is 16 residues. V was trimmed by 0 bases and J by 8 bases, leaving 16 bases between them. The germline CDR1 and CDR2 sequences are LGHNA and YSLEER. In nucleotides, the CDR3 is TGCGCCAGCAGCCAAGATTATCCACCCCGGTGGGAAAAACTGTTTTTT. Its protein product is CASSQDYPPRWEKLFF.

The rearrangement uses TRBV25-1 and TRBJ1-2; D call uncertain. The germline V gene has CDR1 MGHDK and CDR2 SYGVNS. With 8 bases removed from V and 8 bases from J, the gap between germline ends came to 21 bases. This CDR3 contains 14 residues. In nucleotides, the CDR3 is TGTGCCAGCCTTGGACCCTACCACGAGGAAGGCTACACCTTC. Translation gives CASLGPYHEEGYTF.

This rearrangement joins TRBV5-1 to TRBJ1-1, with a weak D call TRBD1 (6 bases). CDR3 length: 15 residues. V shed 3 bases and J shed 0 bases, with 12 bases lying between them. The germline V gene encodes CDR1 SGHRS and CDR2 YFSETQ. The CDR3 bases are TGCGCCAGCAGCTACGAGACAGGAATGAACACTGAAGCTTTCTTT. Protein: CASSYETGMNTEAFF. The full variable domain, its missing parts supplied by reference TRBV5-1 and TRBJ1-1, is KAGVTQTPRYLIKTRGQQVTLSCSPISGHRSVSWYQQTPGQGLQFLFEYFSETQRNKGNFPGRFSGRQFSNSRSEMNVSTLELGDSALYLCASSYETGMNTEAFFGQGTRLTVV.

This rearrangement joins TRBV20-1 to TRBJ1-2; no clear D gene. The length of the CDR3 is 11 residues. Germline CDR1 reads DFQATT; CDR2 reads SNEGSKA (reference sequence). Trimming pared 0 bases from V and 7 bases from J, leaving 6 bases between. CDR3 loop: CSAREGFGYTF. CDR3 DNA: TGCAGTGCTAGAGAGGGGTTTGGCTACACCTTC.

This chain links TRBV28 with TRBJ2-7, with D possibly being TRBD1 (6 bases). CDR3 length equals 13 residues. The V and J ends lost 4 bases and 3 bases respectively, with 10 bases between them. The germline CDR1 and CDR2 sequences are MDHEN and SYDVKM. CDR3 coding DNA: TGTGCCAGCAGTTCCAGGGGTATCTACGAGCAGTACTTC. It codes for CASSSRGIYEQYF.

The CDR3 loop is CASSYGTGVYGYTF. The DNA for the CDR3 is TGTGCCAGCAGTTACGGGACAGGGGTATATGGCTACACCTTC. The rearrangement links TRBV6-6 to TRBJ1-2; 10 nucleotides agree with TRBD1. This CDR3 comprises 14 residues. Unmatched junction bases numbered 2, after V lost 2 bases and J lost 5 bases. Per germline, CDR1 MNHNY and CDR2 SVGAGI (reference sequence).

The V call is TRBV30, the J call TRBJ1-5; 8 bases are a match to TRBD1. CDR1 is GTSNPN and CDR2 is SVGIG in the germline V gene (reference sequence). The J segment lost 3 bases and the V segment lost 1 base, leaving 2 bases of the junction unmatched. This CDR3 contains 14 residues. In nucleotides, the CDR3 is TGTGCCTGGAGTGGACAGGGGTACAATCAGCCCCAGCATTTT. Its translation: CAWSGQGYNQPQHF.

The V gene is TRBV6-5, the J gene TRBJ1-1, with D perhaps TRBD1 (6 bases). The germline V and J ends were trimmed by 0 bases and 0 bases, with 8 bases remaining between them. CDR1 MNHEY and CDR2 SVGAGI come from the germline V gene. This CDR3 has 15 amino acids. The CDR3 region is CASSYSKGVNTEAFF. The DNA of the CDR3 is TGTGCCAGCAGTTACTCGAAGGGGGTGAACACTGAAGCTTTCTTT.

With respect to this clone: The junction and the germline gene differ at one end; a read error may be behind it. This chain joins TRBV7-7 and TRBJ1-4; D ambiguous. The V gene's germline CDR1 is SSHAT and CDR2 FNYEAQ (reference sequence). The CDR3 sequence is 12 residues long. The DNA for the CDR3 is TGTGCTAGCAGCTTAGGCTTGCGCAAACTGTTTTTT. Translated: CASSLGLRKLFF.

The CDR3 DNA follows: TGTGCCATCAGTGAGTCTGGACAGAAGGGTAGCAATCAGCCCCAGCATTTT. Encoded protein: CAISESGQKGSNQPQHF. The chain links TRBV10-3 to TRBJ1-5; tentative D call: TRBD1 (6 bases). Between the trimmed V and J ends, which lost 0 bases and 0 bases, there was a span of 12 bases. This CDR3 comprises 17 residues. Germline lookup yields CDR1 ENHRY and CDR2 SYGVKD.

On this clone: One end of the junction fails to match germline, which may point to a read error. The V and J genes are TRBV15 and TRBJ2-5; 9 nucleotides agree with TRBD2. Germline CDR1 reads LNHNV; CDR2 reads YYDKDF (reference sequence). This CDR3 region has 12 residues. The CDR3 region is CATSSGAGGVHF. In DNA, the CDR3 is TGTGCCACCAGCAGTGGAGCGGGGGGCGTACACTTC.

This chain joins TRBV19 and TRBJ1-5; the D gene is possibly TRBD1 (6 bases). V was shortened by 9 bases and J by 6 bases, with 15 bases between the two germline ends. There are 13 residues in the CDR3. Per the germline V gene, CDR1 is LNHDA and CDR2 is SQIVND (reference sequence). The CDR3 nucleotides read TGTGCCAGCACTTTGTTAGGGGGTCAGCCCCAGCATTTT. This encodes CASTLLGGQPQHF.

The CDR3 protein is CASSYQGDYGYTF. The CDR3 DNA follows: TGTGCCAGCAGTTACCAGGGGGACTATGGCTACACCTTC. The chain combines TRBV12-3 or TRBV12-4 with TRBJ1-2; 7 bases map to TRBD1. The CDR3 is 13 amino acids. Trimming removed 4 bases from V and 3 bases from J; junction bases left unmatched: 2.